This entry is about one TCR beta chain. This record comes from a study of blood T cell repertoires in COVID-19. This CDR3 is 15 amino acids long. Per germline, CDR1 SGHTA and CDR2 FQGNSA. Trimming cost V 7 bases and J 2 bases, with 15 bases left between them. This table comes from immunoSEQ multiplex PCR, and its TCRdb copy is limited to in-frame clones, with some not included. The profile shows a few hundred thousand clones, 75% to 90% of them singletons. Sample: PBMCs or T cells enriched from blood (not recorded which). This rearrangement joins TRBV7-2 to TRBJ1-5, with D tentatively TRBD1 (6 bases). The source of this sequence is a man aged 18 to 35 who had recovered from COVID-19. The CDR3 sequence is CASTLTGRGNQPQHF. The DNA for the CDR3 is TGTGCCAGCACCCTGACAGGACGGGGCAATCAGCCCCAGCATTTT.